The 17 T cell receptor beta chains in this list originate from one sample, sequenced in a study of T cells in Graves' hyperthyroidism and ophthalmopathy. RNA transcripts were the template for amplifying TCR beta CDR3 regions. The TCR CDR3 was amplified in a first-round RT-PCR using the HTBI primer set. MiXCR, run by TCRdb on the multiplex PCR reads, gives a single entry per CDR3 protein. The table lists approximately 600,000 distinct CDR3 sequences, 11% to 15% of them singletons. Specimen: blood. All receptors derive from a woman aged 30 to 39 with Graves' hyperthyroidism that later progressed to Graves' ophthalmopathy.

The chain employs TRBV20-1 and TRBJ2-7; perhaps D is TRBD1 or TRBD2 (5 bases each). The CDR3 runs 14 residues. Deletions cut 5 bases from V and 6 bases from J, with 20 bases between. Looked up from germline, CDR1 is DFQATT and CDR2 is SNEGSKA (reference sequence). This CDR3 reads CSAPGAGTVPEQYF. In DNA form, the CDR3 reads TGCAGTGCTCCCGGGGCAGGGACGGTTCCCGAGCAGTACTTC.

This rearrangement joins TRBV29-1 to TRBJ1-1, with a weak D call TRBD1 (6 bases). This CDR3 contains 16 residues. The germline V gene encodes CDR1 SQVTM and CDR2 ANQGSEA. The ends were cut back, 1 base at V and 0 bases at J, with 15 bases in the middle. As DNA, the CDR3 is TGCAGCGTTGAAGTTATCTCGGGGGACATGAACACTGAAGCTTTCTTT. Its protein product is CSVEVISGDMNTEAFF.

As for this clonotype: Being one base from a much bigger clone, this may be a read error. The chain is built from TRBV12-3 or TRBV12-4 and TRBJ1-1, with TRBD1 as a possible D gene (5 bases). CDR3 length equals 15 residues. The germline V and J ends were trimmed by 2 bases and 2 bases, with 12 bases remaining between them. CDR3 region: CASSLYSGLNTEAFF. The CDR3, as DNA: TGTGCCAGCAGTTTATATTCGGGACTAAACACTGAAGCTTTCTTT.

The rearrangement joins TRBV28 to TRBJ1-5; D perhaps matches TRBD1 (5 bases). The CDR3 covers 13 residues. From germline, CDR1 is MDHEN and CDR2 SYDVKM. Trimming removed 10 bases from V and 7 bases from J, with 17 bases in between. Here the CDR3 DNA reads TGTGCCACCCCCCGGAGGGGTAACCAGCCCCAGCATTTT. It translates to CATPRRGNQPQHF.

This clonotype was picked up a small number of times. Compared with germline, one end of the junction differs, possibly owing to a read error. V is TRBV18 and J is TRBJ2-2; possibly TRBD2 for D (5 bases). The germline CDR1 and CDR2 sequences are KGHSH and LQKENI. The CDR3 is 15 amino acids. For the CDR3, the DNA is TGTGCCAGCTCAGCCGGGAACCTGAACGCCGGGGAGCTGTTTTTT. Translated, it gives CASSAGNLNAGELFF.

The table lists this clonotype with many counts. The rearrangement uses TRBV6-2 or TRBV6-3 and TRBJ2-7, with a tentative D call TRBD1 (6 bases). The CDR3 contains 16 residues. In germline, CDR1 is MNHEY, CDR2 SVGEGT. The V and J ends lost 0 bases and 0 bases respectively, with 12 bases between them. The CDR3 sequence: CASSYSGRGPSYEQYF. The CDR3 region has the DNA TGTGCCAGCAGTTACTCGGGCAGGGGACCCTCCTACGAGCAGTACTTC.

This clonotype was found many times. The chain links TRBV2 to TRBJ2-1; either TRBD1 or TRBD2 may supply D (6 bases each). Trimming removed 4 bases at V and 9 bases at J, with 13 bases between. Germline-derived CDR1 and CDR2 are SNHLY and FYNNEI. The CDR3 is 13 amino acids. Written as DNA, the CDR3 is TGTGCCAGCAGTGGAATAGGAGGGGGTGAGCAGTTCTTC. Protein sequence: CASSGIGGGEQFF. Based on the CDR3 plus reference TRBV2 and TRBJ2-1, the full variable domain is EPEVTQTPSHQVTQMGQEVILRCVPISNHLYFYWYRQILGQKVEFLVSFYNNEISEKSEIFDDQFSVERPDGSNFTLKIRSTKLEDSAMYFCASSGIGGGEQFFGPGTRLTVL.

This chain links TRBV19 with TRBJ1-1, with D unresolved. Germline values: CDR1 LNHDA, CDR2 SQIVND (reference sequence). The CDR3 is 16 amino acids. V was cut by 10 bases and J by 2 bases, with 23 bases left in between. For the CDR3, the DNA is TGTGCCACCAGTACCACCCGGGCCTACTTAAACACTGAAGCTTTCTTT. Translation: CATSTTRAYLNTEAFF.

This clonotype was counted only a few times. This chain joins TRBV20-1 and TRBJ2-1, with TRBD2 matching 12 bases. The germline V gene has CDR1 DFQATT and CDR2 SNEGSKA (reference sequence). V was clipped by 6 bases and J by 12 bases; unmatched bases: 9. CDR3 length: 13 residues. CDR3 sequence reads: CSAEGLAGPVQFF. The CDR3 coding sequence is TGCAGTGCGGAGGGACTAGCGGGCCCGGTGCAGTTCTTC.

The CDR3 protein is CASSLPAFSGNEQFF. The DNA for the CDR3 is TGTGCCAGCAGTCTCCCAGCGTTCAGCGGCAATGAGCAGTTCTTC. This sequence joins TRBV6-1 and TRBJ2-1; D is possibly TRBD2 (5 bases). Between the trimmed V and J ends, which lost 5 bases and 6 bases, there was a span of 17 bases. CDR1 is MNHNS and CDR2 is SASEGT in the germline V gene. CDR3 length: 15 residues.

This chain uses TRBV6-2 or TRBV6-3 with TRBJ1-1; D gene ambiguous. Germline values: CDR1 MNHEY, CDR2 SVGEGT. CDR3 length: 15 residues. V lost 4 bases to trimming and J lost 3 bases, with 15 bases between them. In nucleotides, the CDR3 is TGTGCCAGCAGTTGGGGAGGGATTGGGGACACTGAAGCTTTCTTT. This gives the protein CASSWGGIGDTEAFF.

This clonotype has ten or more counts. The chain couples TRBV29-1 to TRBJ2-7, with D hard to call. Trimming left V 3 bases short and J 5 bases short, with 11 bases between. CDR3 length: 12 amino acids. CDR1 and CDR2 (germline): SQVTM, ANQGSEA. CDR3 protein: CSVEVSSDEQYF. The CDR3 bases are TGCAGCGTTGAGGTGTCGAGCGACGAGCAGTACTTC.

Notes on this clonotype: A clone one base away is much larger, so this may be a read error. The conserved final phenylalanine or tryptophan is absent from the CDR3, which likely points to a read error. The V gene is TRBV28, the J gene TRBJ1-5; 7 bases align to TRBD1. The length of the CDR3 is 14 residues. Germline loops: CDR1 MDHEN, CDR2 SYDVKM. V lost 8 bases and J lost 0; bases outside the gene matches: 4. CDR3 in amino acids: CASRDSNSNQPQHS. In DNA form, the CDR3 reads TGTGCCAGCCGGGACAGCAATAGCAATCAGCCCCAGCATTCT.

The sample holds many counts of this clonotype. This rearrangement joins TRBV19 to TRBJ2-1; D ambiguous. The CDR3 is made up of 17 amino acids. Germline V gene data show CDR1 as LNHDA and CDR2 as SQIVND (reference sequence). The germline V and J ends were trimmed by 5 bases and 0 bases, with 17 bases remaining between them. CDR3 protein: CASSEYPLMYSYNEQFF. The CDR3 DNA is TGTGCCAGTAGTGAATACCCCCTCATGTACTCCTACAATGAGCAGTTCTTC.

The table lists this clonotype with many counts. Germline is not matched at one junction end, which may reflect a read error. The chain has TRBV12-3 or TRBV12-4 and TRBJ2-7, with 12 bases lining up with TRBD2. The CDR3 extends over 15 amino acids. The CDR3 reads CTSSLTSGRSYEQYF. The CDR3 DNA reads as TGTACCAGCAGTTTAACTAGCGGGAGGTCTTACGAGCAGTACTTC.

This clonotype has ten or more counts. V and J are TRBV9 and TRBJ2-2, with D unresolved. CDR3 length: 15 amino acids. Per germline, CDR1 SGDLS and CDR2 YYNGEE. V lost 0 bases, J lost 2 bases, and 8 bases lay in between. The CDR3 coding sequence is TGTGCCAGCAGCGTAGATGGGGTTAACACCGGGGAGCTGTTTTTT. Translation gives CASSVDGVNTGELFF.

The CDR3 loop is CASSPLWRKGPGSGTGELFF. Here the CDR3 DNA reads TGTGCCAGCTCACCACTTTGGAGAAAAGGCCCGGGGAGTGGCACCGGGGAGCTGTTTTTT. The chain uses TRBV18 and TRBJ2-2, with D possibly TRBD2 on 5 matching bases. CDR1 is KGHSH and CDR2 is LQKENI in the germline V gene. The CDR3 runs to 20 residues. V was pared by 1 base and J by 4 bases, with 25 bases between. The whole variable domain, filled in from reference TRBV18 and TRBJ2-2, reads NAGVMQNPRHLVRRRGQEARLRCSPMKGHSHVYWYRQLPEEGLKFMVYLQKENIIDESGMPKERFSAEFPKEGPSILRIQQVVRGDSAAYFCASSPLWRKGPGSGTGELFFGEGSRLTVL.